This T cell receptor (beta chain) derives from a study of cytotoxic CD8 clonotypes in ibrutinib-treated CLL. This CDR3 has 15 amino acids. Deletions cut 1 base from V and 4 bases from J, with 10 bases between. Germline values: CDR1 MNHEY, CDR2 SMNVEV (reference sequence). Repertoires were generated with immunoSEQ multiplex PCR, while TCRdb's copy carries only in-frame clones and drops some. The repertoire consists of around 15,000 clones, with 55% to 80% occurring once and the leading ten covering about 18%. Material: PBMCs, obtained before ibrutinib treatment. This chain uses TRBV27 with TRBJ2-2; D perhaps matches TRBD2 (5 bases). This TCR was recovered from a human donor with chronic lymphocytic leukemia. The CDR3 DNA is TGTGCCAGCAGTTTATTTTGGGCGGGCACCGGGGAGCTGTTTTTT. This gives the protein CASSLFWAGTGELFF.